The 23 T cell receptor beta chains listed next were all sequenced from one sample in a study of T cell repertoires in ileal Crohn's disease. The time point was: neoterminal ileum biopsy at postoperative endoscopy, about 6 months after surgery. Generated by immunoSEQ multiplex PCR, the TCRdb table keeps only in-frame clones and is missing some. The data show 1,500 to 2,000 clones, around nine tenths seen once. Specimen: ileal tissue. These receptors originate from an adult with Crohn's disease.

The chain employs TRBV5-1 and TRBJ2-5; a weak D match, TRBD1 (5 bases). The CDR3 extends over 15 amino acids. V lost 0 bases to trimming and J lost 1 base, with 10 bases between them. Germline V gene data show CDR1 as SGHRS and CDR2 as YFSETQ. This CDR3 is CASSLGRAIQETQYF. CDR3 in DNA: TGCGCCAGCAGCTTGGGCAGGGCAATCCAAGAGACCCAGTACTTC.

The chain has TRBV28 and TRBJ1-1; D is unresolved. Trimming cost V 5 bases and J 5 bases, with 15 bases left between them. The CDR3 length is 14 residues. Germline V gives CDR1 MDHEN, CDR2 SYDVKM. The CDR3 DNA is TGTGCCAGCAGTGCCTTGGGTGGAGGAACTGAAGCTTTCTTT. Amino acid sequence: CASSALGGGTEAFF.

By share, this clone counts as large. The CDR3 DNA sequence: TGCAGCGTTGTGACACCCAACACTGAAGCTTTCTTT. This sequence encodes CSVVTPNTEAFF. V and J are TRBV29-1 and TRBJ1-1; no clear D. Looked up from germline, CDR1 is SQVTM and CDR2 is ANQGSEA. This CDR3 is built from 12 residues. The V end was cut by 4 bases, the J end by 2 bases, with 8 bases between.

The V gene is TRBV12-5, the J gene TRBJ1-4, with a possible D match to TRBD1 (5 bases). With 4 bases removed from V and 5 bases from J, the gap between germline ends came to 17 bases. Germline V gene data show CDR1 as LGHNT and CDR2 as FRNRAP. The CDR3 runs to 16 residues. Here the CDR3 DNA reads TGTGCTAGTGGTTATGGGACCAGTGGCGGGAATGAAAAACTGTTTTTT. This encodes CASGYGTSGGNEKLFF. The full variable domain, its missing parts supplied by reference TRBV12-5 and TRBJ1-4, is DARVTQTPRHKVTEMGQEVTMRCQPILGHNTVFWYRQTMMQGLELLAYFRNRAPLDDSGMPKDRFSAEMPDATLATLKIQPSEPRDSAVYFCASGYGTSGGNEKLFFGSGTQLSVL.

The rearrangement uses TRBV7-2 and TRBJ2-5; D uncertain. Germline lookup yields CDR1 SGHTA and CDR2 FQGNSA. Trimming took off 1 base at V and 7 bases at J, with 13 bases between the two ends. The CDR3 sequence is 14 residues long. This CDR3 is CASSLVEVIGTQYF. The CDR3, as DNA: TGTGCCAGCAGCTTAGTAGAGGTTATAGGGACCCAGTACTTC.

V gene TRBV2 combines with J gene TRBJ2-5; 7 bases fit TRBD1. V lost 11 bases, J lost 1 base, and 7 bases stayed unmatched. Per the germline V gene, CDR1 is SNHLY and CDR2 is FYNNEI. The CDR3 consists of 13 residues. CDR3 protein: CASIGTVQETQYF. CDR3 DNA sequence: TGTGCCTCAATAGGGACAGTCCAAGAGACCCAGTACTTC.

The chain recombines TRBV7-9 with TRBJ1-2; D gene ambiguous. The V gene lost 1 base and the J gene lost 7 bases, with 19 bases spanning the gap. This CDR3 has 16 residues. The germline V gene encodes CDR1 SEHNR and CDR2 FQNEAQ (reference sequence). The CDR3 loop is CASSLEGERHLGGYTF. Here the CDR3 DNA reads TGTGCCAGCAGCTTAGAGGGAGAGAGGCACTTGGGTGGCTACACCTTC.

The table lists this clone with a count of one. J is TRBJ1-6 and V is TRBV5-1; TRBD1 matches 10 bases. Trimming at V came to 3 bases and at J to 9 bases, leaving 6 bases not matched to a gene. The germline CDR1 and CDR2 sequences are SGHRS and YFSETQ. The CDR3 totals 15 residues. CDR3 DNA: TGCGCCAGCAGCTCTAGGACAGGGGGTATTTCACCCCTCCACTTT. Protein: CASSSRTGGISPLHF.

The V call is TRBV7-2, the J call TRBJ2-1; 9 bases align to TRBD1. Germline V gene lookup returns CDR1 SGHTA and CDR2 FQGNSA. This CDR3 contains 15 residues. J gave up 6 bases and V 4 bases, and 7 bases lay outside the gene matches. The CDR3 reads CASSSQTGGFNEQFF. Here the CDR3 DNA reads TGTGCCAGCAGCTCCCAGACAGGGGGTTTCAATGAGCAGTTCTTC.

The CDR3 region is CASSGGNQPQHF. The DNA of the CDR3 is TGTGCCAGCAGTGGAGGGAATCAGCCCCAGCATTTT. This chain links TRBV2 with TRBJ1-5; the D is unclear. V was pared by 4 bases and J by 4 bases, with 5 bases between. There are 12 residues in the CDR3. Germline CDR1 is SNHLY and CDR2 is FYNNEI. The full variable domain, completed using reference TRBV2 and TRBJ1-5, is EPEVTQTPSHQVTQMGQEVILRCVPISNHLYFYWYRQILGQKVEFLVSFYNNEISEKSEIFDDQFSVERPDGSNFTLKIRSTKLEDSAMYFCASSGGNQPQHFGDGTRLSIL.

V is TRBV5-1 and J is TRBJ2-2; no firm D call. The CDR3 spans 14 residues. Germline assignment: CDR1 SGHRS and CDR2 YFSETQ. V was shortened by 0 bases and J by 0 bases, with 3 bases between the two germline ends. The CDR3 DNA is TGCGCCAGCAGCTTGGACACGAACACCGGGGAGCTGTTTTTT. It is translated as CASSLDTNTGELFF.

The chain combines TRBV10-1 with TRBJ2-5; D may be TRBD1 (6 bases). The V end was cut by 5 bases, the J end by 2 bases, with 9 bases between. The CDR3 spans 13 residues. Germline assignment: CDR1 WNHNN and CDR2 SYGVQD (reference sequence). Here the CDR3 DNA reads TGCGCCAGCAGTACAGGACAGCAAGAGACCCAGTACTTC. This sequence encodes CASSTGQQETQYF.

The chain is built from TRBV28 and TRBJ1-1; D is unclear. The CDR3 totals 15 residues. Looked up from germline, CDR1 is MDHEN and CDR2 is SYDVKM. The V gene lost 5 bases and the J gene lost 5 bases, with 18 bases spanning the gap. The CDR3 coding sequence is TGTGCCAGCAGTACCCCGGCGGGTGTAAAAACTGAAGCTTTCTTT. Translating it yields CASSTPAGVKTEAFF. Combining the CDR3 with reference TRBV28 and TRBJ1-1 gives the whole variable domain DVKVTQSSRYLVKRTGEKVFLECVQDMDHENMFWYRQDPGLGLRLIYFSYDVKMKEKGDIPEGYSVSREKKERFSLILESASTNQTSMYLCASSTPAGVKTEAFFGQGTRLTVV.

This rearrangement joins TRBV10-2 to TRBJ2-6; tentatively, D is TRBD1 or TRBD2 (5 bases each). This CDR3 has 15 residues. V was trimmed by 4 bases and J by 3 bases, leaving 10 bases between them. Germline CDR1 and CDR2: WSHSY and SAAADI. CDR3 in DNA: TGCGCCAGCAGTGCCAGGGACGGTGGGGCCAACGTCCTGACTTTC. It specifies CASSARDGGANVLTF.

V usage is TRBV19 and J usage is TRBJ2-5, with D possibly matching TRBD1 (6 bases). CDR1 and CDR2 (germline): LNHDA, SQIVND (reference sequence). V lost 10 bases and J lost 5, with 23 bases in between. The CDR3 consists of 15 residues. Here the CDR3 DNA reads TGTGCCACCTCCACTCCGGGACAAACGATCGAGACCCAGTACTTC. It encodes CATSTPGQTIETQYF.

The rearrangement joins TRBV19 to TRBJ1-1; D perhaps matches TRBD1 (6 bases). Per the germline V gene, CDR1 is LNHDA and CDR2 is SQIVND (reference sequence). V shed 6 bases and J shed 2 bases, with 13 bases lying between them. The CDR3 length is 14 residues. The CDR3 is CASSRDILNTEAFF. The CDR3 nucleotides are TGTGCCAGTAGCAGGGACATCCTTAACACTGAAGCTTTCTTT.

V gene TRBV29-1 combines with J gene TRBJ2-2; D is unresolved. The CDR3 extends over 13 amino acids. Germline CDR1 and CDR2: SQVTM and ANQGSEA. V dropped 5 bases and J dropped 0 bases, with 7 bases sitting between them. The CDR3 nucleotides are TGCAGCGTTCTCTCCCCGAACACCGGGGAGCTGTTTTTT. Its translation: CSVLSPNTGELFF.

In regard to this clone: The junction departs from the called germline gene at one end, perhaps through a read error. This chain joins TRBV27 and TRBJ1-1; 7 nucleotides match TRBD1. Germline loops: CDR1 MNHEY, CDR2 SMNVEV (reference sequence). This CDR3 comprises 14 residues. The CDR3 DNA follows: TGTGCCAGCAGGACCGGGACAGCAAACACTAAAGCTTTCTTT. This codes for CASRTGTANTKAFF.

The sample holds one count of this clone. The J gene is TRBJ2-3, the V gene TRBV6-5; possible D gene TRBD1, 6 bases. V was pared by 6 bases and J by 8 bases, with 18 bases between. Germline CDR1 MNHEY, CDR2 SVGAGI. CDR3 length: 14 residues. The CDR3 DNA follows: TGTGCCAGCAGCCTGGACAGTACCAAGGGTACGCAGTATTTT. Residues: CASSLDSTKGTQYF.

The chain is built from TRBV5-4 and TRBJ2-4; D is unclear. V was pared by 4 bases and J by 7 bases, with 18 bases between. The CDR3 covers 15 residues. Germline CDR1 is SGHNT and CDR2 is YYREEE (reference sequence). The CDR3 nucleotides are TGTGCCAGCAGCCCGTCACGGGCCGAGGCTAACATTCAGTACTTC. This gives the protein CASSPSRAEANIQYF. The full variable domain, with the rest looked up from reference TRBV5-4 and TRBJ2-4, is ETGVTQSPTHLIKTRGQQVTLRCSSQSGHNTVSWYQQALGQGPQFIFQYYREEENGRGNFPPRFSGLQFPNYSSELNVNALELDDSALYLCASSPSRAEANIQYFGAGTRLSVL.

This chain joins TRBV9 and TRBJ1-6, with TRBD1 matching over 10 bases. From germline, CDR1 is SGDLS and CDR2 YYNGEE. Unmatched junction bases numbered 11, after V lost 5 bases and J lost 6 bases. This CDR3 region has 17 residues. CDR3 in amino acids: CASSRGQGVNFNSPLHF. DNA of the CDR3: TGTGCCAGCAGTCGCGGACAGGGGGTAAATTTTAATTCACCCCTCCACTTT.

CDR3 bases: TGTGCCAGTAGTGACAGGATCACTGAAGCTTTCTTT. Translated: CASSDRITEAFF. The rearrangement uses TRBV19 and TRBJ1-1, with TRBD1 as a possible D gene (6 bases). V lost 5 bases and J lost 4, with 8 bases in between. From germline, CDR1 is LNHDA and CDR2 SQIVND (reference sequence). This CDR3 spans 12 amino acids. Complete variable domain (other parts from reference TRBV19 and TRBJ1-1): DGGITQSPKYLFRKEGQNVTLSCEQNLNHDAMYWYRQDPGQGLRLIYYSQIVNDFQKGDIAEGYSVSREKKESFPLTVTSAQKNPTAFYLCASSDRITEAFFGQGTRLTVV.

The chain links TRBV11-1 to TRBJ2-5; TRBD1 aligns across 8 bases. V shed 5 bases, J shed 4 bases, and the junction held 3 bases outside the gene matches. The CDR3 consists of 13 residues. Germline CDR1 is SGHAT and CDR2 is FQDESV (reference sequence). CDR3 nucleotide sequence: TGTGCCAGCAGCGCGGGGACAGGAGAGACCCAGTACTTC. Its translation is CASSAGTGETQYF.